The 10 T cell receptor beta chains listed next were all sequenced from one sample in a study of blood T cells in healthy people across ages. The second PCR ran roughly 7 to 12 cycles with a sample-barcoded 5' primer and J-beta primers. TCRdb called the 5' RACE reads again in MiXCR, with one record for every CDR3 protein. Of 1,800,000 or so distinct CDR3 sequences in the sample, about 39% were seen once. Sequencing was performed on blood. These receptors all stem from a human donor in good health.

Only a few counts were recorded for this clonotype. The chain carries TRBV4-2 and TRBJ2-7; 9 bases are shared with TRBD1. The CDR3 sequence is 15 residues long. The V and J ends lost 4 bases and 3 bases, in that order; junction bases with no gene match: 7. Germline V gene data show CDR1 as LGHNA and CDR2 as YNFKEQ. The CDR3 protein is CASSPRTGDSYEQYF. In DNA form, the CDR3 reads TGTGCCAGCAGCCCCCGGACAGGGGATAGCTACGAGCAGTACTTC.

The chain joins TRBV20-1 to TRBJ2-7; D is uncertain. The CDR3 has 16 residues. From germline, CDR1 is DFQATT and CDR2 SNEGSKA (reference sequence). Trimming pared 6 bases from V and 3 bases from J, leaving 24 bases between. The CDR3 sequence: CSADGSKGSVGYEQYF. The CDR3 DNA reads as TGCAGTGCCGACGGTTCCAAGGGATCGGTTGGCTACGAGCAGTACTTC.

The chain couples TRBV27 to TRBJ2-7; TRBD1 is a possible D gene (5 bases). There are 13 residues in the CDR3. Trimming stripped 6 bases from V and 2 bases from J, with 11 bases between. The germline gives CDR1 MNHEY, CDR2 SMNVEV (reference sequence). For the CDR3, the DNA is TGTGCCAGCAGGGGGCTTAGCACCTACGAGCAGTACTTC. It yields the protein CASRGLSTYEQYF.

The rearrangement joins TRBV30 to TRBJ1-5; maybe TRBD1 (6 bases). This CDR3 has 19 amino acids. Germline CDR1 and CDR2: GTSNPN and SVGIG (reference sequence). V was trimmed by 3 bases and J by 0 bases, leaving 24 bases between them. The CDR3 region is CAWSPTGLGNYYSNQPQHF. CDR3 coding DNA: TGTGCCTGGAGCCCAACAGGGCTGGGGAATTATTATAGCAATCAGCCCCAGCATTTT.

The V call is TRBV4-3, the J call TRBJ1-2; D possibly corresponds to TRBD1 (5 bases). Trimming cost V 1 base and J 2 bases, with 8 bases left between them. Germline V lookup: CDR1 LGHNA, CDR2 YSLEER. The CDR3 contains 14 residues. CDR3 in amino acids: CASSQVPGNYGYTF. CDR3 nucleotides: TGCGCCAGCAGCCAAGTCCCAGGGAACTATGGCTACACCTTC.

The rearrangement joins TRBV7-9 to TRBJ1-1; 12 nucleotides align to TRBD1. The V gene end was trimmed by 4 bases and the J gene end by 4 bases; junction bases not matched to a gene: 10. This CDR3 has 17 amino acids. From germline, CDR1 is SEHNR and CDR2 FQNEAQ (reference sequence). The DNA for the CDR3 is TGTGCCAGCAGCTCACCCGGGACAGGGGGCGCGGGCACTGAAGCTTTCTTT. Amino acids: CASSSPGTGGAGTEAFF.

The V and J genes are TRBV4-1 and TRBJ2-1; D possibly corresponds to TRBD2 (7 bases). The V and J ends lost 1 base and 5 bases respectively, with 12 bases between them. The germline V gene has CDR1 MGHRA and CDR2 YSYEKL. The CDR3 consists of 15 residues. This CDR3 reads CASSQGSGDNNEQFF. The CDR3 coding sequence is TGCGCCAGCAGCCAAGGGAGCGGGGACAACAATGAGCAGTTCTTC.

This clonotype was observed at least ten times. The genes are TRBV20-1 and TRBJ2-7, with 9 positions matching TRBD1. The CDR3 is 16 amino acids. Per the germline V gene, CDR1 is DFQATT and CDR2 is SNEGSKA (reference sequence). V lost 3 bases to trimming and J lost 7 bases; unmatched junction nucleotides: 16. The CDR3 coding sequence is TGCAGTGCTAGCCCCCGGGACAGGGCTTTAGCATGGGAGCAGTACTTC. Translating it yields CSASPRDRALAWEQYF.

This clonotype was picked up a small number of times. The gene calls are TRBV28 and TRBJ1-2, with D hard to call. The CDR3 is 14 residues long. Trimming removed 4 bases at V and 0 bases at J, with 9 bases between. CDR1 is MDHEN, CDR2 SYDVKM, per germline. As DNA, the CDR3 is TGTGCCAGCAGTTGGCCGGCGGCTAACTATGGCTACACCTTC. Translation gives CASSWPAANYGYTF.

This rearrangement joins TRBV4-3 to TRBJ2-1; a weak D match, TRBD2 (6 bases). V lost 1 base and J lost 4, with 17 bases in between. This CDR3 is 17 amino acids long. Germline values: CDR1 LGHNA, CDR2 YSLEER. CDR3 DNA sequence: TGCGCCAGCAGCCAAGGGACTGGCGGGGCAATATACAATGAGCAGTTCTTC. Encoded protein: CASSQGTGGAIYNEQFF.